Included here is one T cell receptor beta chain sequence, with context. Its antigen is currently unknown. V was clipped by 5 bases and J by 7 bases; unmatched bases: 9. Germline V lookup: CDR1 SGHTA, CDR2 FQGNSA. The CDR3 length is 15 residues. Donors counted as nominally healthy when sampled, yet unrecorded immune exposures were likely. The PCR used 60 Vbeta and 13 Jbeta primers. The authors' processing: Some 11 million shared chains were among the about 80 million unique TCR beta chains that a later analysis counted. The repertoire was sequenced with immunoSEQ multiplex PCR; TCRdb's copy has only in-frame clones and lacks some. D and trimming were read from the DNA, whereas the V and J calls and clone size are those reported in that table. This table holds about 86,000 clones, around 75% found once. The sample comes from a study of cytomegalovirus exposure and HLA in healthy donors. Whole-study findings and limits: Immune exposure information comprised only CMV serostatus.

The V and J genes are TRBV7-2 and TRBJ2-2; 8 nucleotides agree with TRBD1. The sequenced sample was PBMCs. This clonotype originated in a woman aged 40 to 50 in good health and CMV-seropositive. The DNA for the CDR3 is TGTGCCAGCAGCCCAAGACAGGGGAAGAGCGGGGAGCTGTTTTTT. It codes for CASSPRQGKSGELFF.